One sample yielded the 25 T cell receptor beta chains listed below, sequenced in a study of monozygotic twins with inflammatory bowel disease (dated by TCRdb to the late 2010s). Library preparation employed 5' RACE. Sequencing took place on an Illumina HiSeq 2500. TCRdb reprocessed the reads and lists each CDR3 protein sequence as a single entry, with no DNA. The sample's own table lists over 110,000 distinct CDR3 sequences. Approximately 2.5% of the sample is taken by the ten largest. What was sequenced was blood. The source of these receptors is a human donor with ulcerative colitis or Crohn's disease, or a healthy co-twin of an affected twin (not recorded which).

This chain connects TRBV18 to TRBJ1-5; TCRdb's D call, TRBD1, is unchecked because there is no DNA. Germline loops: CDR1 KGHSH, CDR2 LQKENI. The CDR3 covers 14 residues. The CDR3: CASSPGTGNQPQHF.

The rearrangement joins TRBV7-2 to TRBJ2-3. The CDR3 length is 15 residues. Germline-derived CDR1 and CDR2 are SGHTA and FQGNSA. The CDR3 region is CASSLQFKITDTQYF.

The chain has TRBV6-5 and TRBJ1-1; the D call from TCRdb, TRBD1, cannot be confirmed without DNA. Germline V gene lookup returns CDR1 MNHEY and CDR2 SVGAGI. The CDR3 spans 14 residues. The CDR3 is CASSSPGAHTEAFF.

J is TRBJ2-1 and V is TRBV28; TCRdb reports TRBD1, a call that lacks DNA to check it against. Germline V CDR1 and CDR2: MDHEN, SYDVKM. This CDR3 has 16 residues. CDR3 protein: CASISLGQSSYNEQFF.

The chain carries TRBV6-5 and TRBJ2-3; absent DNA, TCRdb's TRBD1 call cannot be checked. Germline V gene data show CDR1 as MNHEY and CDR2 as SVGAGI. This CDR3 spans 13 amino acids. The CDR3 loop reads CASSLGTKDTQYF.

V and J are TRBV7-6 and TRBJ1-1. The germline gives CDR1 SGHVS, CDR2 FNYEAQ. This CDR3 has 12 amino acids. CDR3 amino acids: CASSDLNTEAFF. The entire variable domain, with the rest obtained from reference TRBV7-6 and TRBJ1-1, is as follows: GAGVSQSPRYKVTKRGQDVALRCDPISGHVSLYWYRQALGQGPEFLTYFNYEAQQDKSGLPNDRFSAERPEGSISTLTIQRTEQRDSAMYRCASSDLNTEAFFGQGTRLTVV.

The chain carries TRBV5-1 and TRBJ2-7; TCRdb gives TRBD1 as the D gene, but with no DNA this cannot be confirmed. The germline CDR1 and CDR2 sequences are SGHRS and YFSETQ. This CDR3 contains 14 residues. The CDR3 loop is CASGQWGTAYEQYF.

This chain uses TRBV5-1 with TRBJ2-1; the D call of TRBD1 rests on TCRdb alone, since no DNA is present to check it. The CDR3 sequence is 16 residues long. Germline values: CDR1 SGHRS, CDR2 YFSETQ. The CDR3 is CASSSNRGPIYNEQFF.

V and J are TRBV25-1 and TRBJ2-2. CDR1 is MGHDK, CDR2 SYGVNS, per germline. The CDR3 loop spans 13 amino acids. The CDR3 region is CASSELGNGELFF.

The genes are TRBV7-2 and TRBJ1-3; TCRdb returns TRBD1, unconfirmable since there is no DNA. The CDR3 consists of 12 residues. Germline V gene sequence: CDR1 SGHTA, CDR2 FQGNSA. CDR3 in amino acids: CASSTPGNTIYF.

The chain has TRBV7-8 and TRBJ2-7; absent DNA, TCRdb's TRBD2 call cannot be checked. Germline loops: CDR1 SGHVS, CDR2 FQNEAQ. The CDR3 consists of 16 residues. This chain's CDR3 is CASSFYSGGRSYEQYF. The whole variable domain, remainder taken from reference TRBV7-8 and TRBJ2-7, is GAGVSQSPRYKVAKRGQDVALRCDPISGHVSLFWYQQALGQGPEFLTYFQNEAQLDKSGLPSDRFFAERPEGSVSTLKIQRTQQEDSAVYLCASSFYSGGRSYEQYFGPGTRLTVT.

This chain uses TRBV4-3 with TRBJ1-4; TCRdb's D call, TRBD1, is unchecked because there is no DNA. CDR3 length: 16 amino acids. CDR1 is LGHNA and CDR2 is YSLEER in the germline V gene. The CDR3 region is CASSQTVDRGHEKLFF.

V gene TRBV30 combines with J gene TRBJ2-5; TCRdb designates TRBD1, a call that cannot be tested without DNA. CDR3 length: 15 amino acids. Germline V lookup: CDR1 GTSNPN, CDR2 SVGIG (reference sequence). The CDR3 sequence is CAWSEGQGVWETQYF.

The chain uses TRBV5-1 and TRBJ1-3. Germline loops: CDR1 SGHRS, CDR2 YFSETQ. This CDR3 is built from 16 residues. This CDR3 is CASSLEGPYSGNTIYF.

The chain employs TRBV20-1 and TRBJ2-3; checking the TCRdb D call of TRBD2 is not possible without DNA. Germline CDR1 is DFQATT and CDR2 is SNEGSKA (reference sequence). The CDR3 has 15 residues. CDR3 residues: CSAPGLASRTDTQYF.

The chain recombines TRBV15 with TRBJ2-1; TCRdb returns TRBD2, unconfirmable since there is no DNA. The CDR3 length is 15 residues. Per germline, CDR1 LNHNV and CDR2 YYDKDF (reference sequence). The CDR3 is CATRPPSGGAGEQFF. Looking up the rest from reference TRBV15 and TRBJ2-1 gives the full variable domain: DAMVIQNPRYQVTQFGKPVTLSCSQTLNHNVMYWYQQKSSQAPKLLFHYYDKDFNNEADTPDNFQSRRPNTSFCFLDIRSPGLGDTAMYLCATRPPSGGAGEQFFGPGTRLTVL.

The chain employs TRBV6-6 and TRBJ2-2; TCRdb returns TRBD1, unconfirmable since there is no DNA. The CDR3 has 13 amino acids. Germline V gene data show CDR1 as MNHNY and CDR2 as SVGAGI (reference sequence). CDR3 amino acids: CASSQTGNGELFF.

The genes are TRBV7-2 and TRBJ2-4; TCRdb proposes TRBD1, but this gene call is untestable without DNA. This CDR3 is built from 16 residues. Germline assignment: CDR1 SGHTA and CDR2 FQGNSA. CDR3: CASSLEGALAKNIQYF.

This chain connects TRBV7-9 to TRBJ2-6; TCRdb names TRBD1, which stays unverified in the absence of DNA. CDR3 size: 17 residues. Germline V lookup: CDR1 SEHNR, CDR2 FQNEAQ (reference sequence). The CDR3 loop reads CASSLSQGTSGANVLTF.

The CDR3 is CASSVGQGYTETQYF. V usage is TRBV9 and J usage is TRBJ2-5; there is no DNA to check the TCRdb D call of TRBD1. The CDR3 is 15 amino acids. Germline V gene sequence: CDR1 SGDLS, CDR2 YYNGEE.

The J gene is TRBJ2-1, the V gene TRBV5-1; TCRdb's D call of TRBD2 is untestable without DNA. Germline loops: CDR1 SGHRS, CDR2 YFSETQ. The CDR3 runs 13 residues. CDR3 sequence reads: CASSFSSGREQFF.

The chain couples TRBV10-3 to TRBJ1-5. This CDR3 spans 14 amino acids. Germline lookup yields CDR1 ENHRY and CDR2 SYGVKD. This CDR3 reads CAISESTDHQPQHF.

The chain links TRBV3-1 to TRBJ2-1; as DNA is missing, the TRBD1 call by TCRdb cannot be tested. CDR3 length: 14 amino acids. In germline, CDR1 is LGHDT, CDR2 YNNKEL (reference sequence). CDR3 in amino acids: CASRRTGPYNEQFF.

The V and J genes are TRBV4-1 and TRBJ2-3; lacking DNA, the TRBD1 call made by TCRdb goes unchecked. The CDR3 spans 16 residues. Per germline, CDR1 MGHRA and CDR2 YSYEKL. The CDR3: CASSQVGQGVADTQYF.

The V and J genes are TRBV6-2 or TRBV6-3 and TRBJ1-2. This CDR3 contains 14 residues. CDR1 is MNHEY, CDR2 SVGEGT, per germline. The CDR3 reads CASRLNRAQGGYTF.